This T cell receptor beta chain derives from a study of PD-1 blockade in classical Hodgkin lymphoma. The wider study: Patients got intravenous nivolumab 3 mg/kg every 2 weeks. Study-wide results and limits: Partial responders and progressors had significantly lower baseline TCR diversity.

Every patient was affected by relapse after autologous stem cell transplantation, while exposure to brentuximab vedotin was not uniform. Patients' outcomes at their best amounted to complete response, partial response or progressive disease. The CDR3 is made up of 14 amino acids. V lost 7 bases, J lost 0 bases, and 12 bases lay in between. CDR1 and CDR2 from the germline V gene are MNHEY and SMNVEV (reference sequence). The table came from immunoSEQ multiplex PCR; TCRdb's copy has only in-frame clones and leaves some out. Here the sample spans about 100,000 clones, approximately 90% being singletons. Concerning this clone itself: The antigen remains undetermined.

This receptor was obtained from a human donor with classical Hodgkin lymphoma. The material was peripheral blood mononuclear cells (PBMCs), obtained before the second cycle of nivolumab. This chain joins TRBV27 and TRBJ1-2, with D maybe TRBD1 (5 bases). The CDR3 DNA sequence: TGTGCCAGCACCCGGACACCTTCTAACTATGGCTACACCTTC. This codes for CASTRTPSNYGYTF.